A single T cell receptor (beta chain) is shown here with its context. Clones were read by immunoSEQ multiplex PCR, and TCRdb kept only the in-frame ones, dropping some. The data contain around 140,000 clones, just under 95% of them singletons. V lost 3 bases and J lost 1; bases outside the gene matches: 5. Per germline, CDR1 ENHRY and CDR2 SYGVKD. The CDR3 is 16 amino acids. The data were taken from a study of control samples from healthy donors and cancer patients. V is TRBV10-3 and J is TRBJ2-3, with TRBD2 matching over 9 bases. Sequenced input: blood. The clonotype comes from a young man in good health. The CDR3 here is CAISDRKRGGTDTQYF. CDR3 bases: TGTGCCATCAGTGACCGGAAGCGGGGGGGCACAGATACGCAGTATTTT.